One and the same sample provided the 32 T cell receptor beta chains below, sequenced in a study of shared clonotypes between healthy human individuals. Here immunoSEQ multiplex PCR was the method, and the copy in TCRdb shows in-frame clones only, minus some. The sample records approximately 87,000 clones, 50% to 70% being singletons. The sequencing input was memory CD8+ T cells sorted from blood. As for subset: CD45RO+ cells pooled with CCR7-negative TemRA cells. The receptors derive from a man aged 25 to 40 in good health.

This clone turned up a few times. The rearrangement links TRBV25-1 to TRBJ2-1; TRBD2 is a possible D gene (5 bases). The CDR3 totals 12 residues. V was cut by 5 bases and J by 6 bases, with 8 bases left in between. Germline V gene lookup returns CDR1 MGHDK and CDR2 SYGVNS. CDR3 DNA: TGTGCCAGCAGTCGAGAGGGCAATGAGCAGTTCTTC. Translation: CASSREGNEQFF.

This clone occurred once. This rearrangement joins TRBV5-1 to TRBJ2-7; the D gene is possibly TRBD1 (6 bases). This CDR3 region has 15 residues. Germline assignment: CDR1 SGHRS and CDR2 YFSETQ. The germline V and J ends were trimmed by 0 bases and 7 bases, with 17 bases remaining between them. Written as DNA, the CDR3 is TGCGCCAGCAGCTTGGGGCCTGACAGGTTGGAGGAGCAGTACTTC. This codes for CASSLGPDRLEEQYF. Drawing the rest from reference TRBV5-1 and TRBJ2-7, the complete variable domain is KAGVTQTPRYLIKTRGQQVTLSCSPISGHRSVSWYQQTPGQGLQFLFEYFSETQRNKGNFPGRFSGRQFSNSRSEMNVSTLELGDSALYLCASSLGPDRLEEQYFGPGTRLTVT.

The V gene is TRBV27, the J gene TRBJ2-2; D uncertain. V lost 5 bases to trimming and J lost 6 bases, with 7 bases between them. Germline values: CDR1 MNHEY, CDR2 SMNVEV (reference sequence). This CDR3 comprises 12 residues. The CDR3 coding sequence is TGTGCCAGCAGTGTCCGGTCCGGGGAGCTGTTTTTT. Its translation: CASSVRSGELFF.

The gene calls are TRBV5-1 and TRBJ2-1, with D perhaps matching TRBD2 (7 bases). V was pared by 0 bases and J by 4 bases, with 11 bases between. Germline CDR1 is SGHRS and CDR2 is YFSETQ. The CDR3 loop spans 15 amino acids. The CDR3 loop reads CASSLEGGTYNEQFF. As DNA, the CDR3 is TGCGCCAGCAGCTTGGAGGGGGGGACGTACAATGAGCAGTTCTTC.

This clone was picked up many times. The rearrangement uses TRBV18 and TRBJ2-2; no clear D gene. The V end was cut by 8 bases, the J end by 5 bases, with 6 bases between. Germline V CDR1 and CDR2: KGHSH, LQKENI. CDR3 length: 11 residues. CDR3 sequence (DNA): TGTGCCAGCGAACTAACCGGGGAGCTGTTTTTT. Its translation is CASELTGELFF.

The gene calls are TRBV13 and TRBJ2-5; D tentatively fits TRBD1 or TRBD2 (6 bases each). Trimming shortened V by 0 bases and J by 5 bases, and 13 bases separated the two germline ends. Germline loops: CDR1 PRHDT, CDR2 FYEKMQ (reference sequence). CDR3 length: 15 amino acids. The CDR3 reads CASSLGGRGAETQYF. The CDR3 DNA reads as TGTGCCAGCAGCTTAGGCGGAAGGGGGGCCGAGACCCAGTACTTC.

This chain joins TRBV6-1 and TRBJ2-7, with TRBD1 identical over 7 bases. This CDR3 has 16 residues. Trimming at V came to 1 base and at J to 0 bases, leaving 6 bases not matched to a gene. CDR1 MNHNS and CDR2 SASEGT come from the germline V gene. The CDR3 DNA follows: TGTGCCAGCAGTGAAGGAACAGGGGATAGCTCCTACGAGCAGTACTTC. It specifies CASSEGTGDSSYEQYF.

For the CDR3, the DNA is TGTGCCAGCAGCGCTCGGCGGGATTCAGATACGCAGTATTTT. As protein: CASSARRDSDTQYF. The chain carries TRBV7-2 and TRBJ2-3; possible D gene TRBD2, 6 bases. Deletions cut 5 bases from V and 4 bases from J, with 13 bases between. The CDR3 contains 14 residues. Germline V lookup: CDR1 SGHTA, CDR2 FQGNSA. Combining the CDR3 with reference TRBV7-2 and TRBJ2-3 gives the whole variable domain GAGVSQSPSNKVTEKGKDVELRCDPISGHTALYWYRQSLGQGLEFLIYFQGNSAPDKSGLPSDRFSAERTGGSVSTLTIQRTQQEDSAVYLCASSARRDSDTQYFGPGTRLTVL.

This clone was detected only once. The chain uses TRBV11-2 and TRBJ2-7; D gene unclear. The V end lost 1 base, the J end lost 3 bases, and 13 bases lay between the germline ends. The CDR3 is made up of 15 amino acids. Germline V gene sequence: CDR1 SGHAT, CDR2 FQNNGV. CDR3 coding DNA: TGTGCCAGCAGCTTAGTCCCCTATGCGCTCTACGAGCAGTACTTC. Protein product: CASSLVPYALYEQYF.

V and J are TRBV7-9 and TRBJ1-1; the match to TRBD1 covers 7 bases. CDR1 is SEHNR and CDR2 is FQNEAQ in the germline V gene (reference sequence). The CDR3 is 13 amino acids. J gave up 5 bases and V 6 bases, and 6 bases lay outside the gene matches. CDR3 nucleotide sequence: TGTGCCAGCAGTTTAACAGGGGAAACTGAAGCTTTCTTT. Translation gives CASSLTGETEAFF.

The rearrangement uses TRBV30 and TRBJ2-3, with 7 nucleotides matching TRBD1. Germline CDR1 GTSNPN, CDR2 SVGIG (reference sequence). Germline trimming cut 3 bases from V and 1 base from J; bases unmatched to any gene: 4. The CDR3 has 14 amino acids. The CDR3 here is CAWRSGTGTDTQYF. In DNA, the CDR3 is TGTGCCTGGAGATCCGGGACAGGCACAGATACGCAGTATTTT.

The J gene is TRBJ2-7, the V gene TRBV6-5; D remains ambiguous. Germline CDR1 MNHEY, CDR2 SVGAGI. The V end was cut by 10 bases, the J end by 1 base, with 17 bases between. The CDR3 length is 14 residues. The CDR3 region is CATLGRYPSYEQYF. The CDR3 coding sequence is TGTGCCACCCTCGGGCGCTATCCTTCCTACGAGCAGTACTTC.

This clone was detected many times. This chain links TRBV4-3 with TRBJ2-7, with TRBD1 identical over 9 bases. The germline CDR1 and CDR2 sequences are LGHNA and YSLEER. CDR3 length: 15 residues. Unmatched junction bases numbered 4, after V lost 4 bases and J lost 0 bases. CDR3 sequence: CASSLDRGDSYEQYF. The CDR3, as DNA: TGCGCCAGCAGCCTCGACAGGGGGGACTCCTACGAGCAGTACTTC.

The chain combines TRBV9 with TRBJ2-5; TRBD1 is a possible D gene (6 bases). CDR3 length equals 14 residues. Germline values: CDR1 SGDLS, CDR2 YYNGEE. V was pared by 1 base and J by 2 bases, with 9 bases between. This CDR3 is CASSVYGQQETQYF. CDR3 nucleotides: TGTGCCAGCAGCGTATACGGACAGCAAGAGACCCAGTACTTC.

The sample holds a few counts of this clone. The chain is built from TRBV29-1 and TRBJ2-5, with D perhaps matching TRBD2 (5 bases). V lost 4 bases to trimming and J lost 5 bases, with 17 bases between them. Germline CDR1 is SQVTM and CDR2 is ANQGSEA. The CDR3 has 14 residues. The CDR3: CSVVPPGSGETQYF. The CDR3 bases are TGCAGCGTTGTTCCCCCGGGAAGTGGGGAGACCCAGTACTTC.

In this sample, this clone turned up once. The CDR3 region has the DNA TGTGCCAGCAGCTTAGTAAGGTCTTGGGGGTCCTACGAGCAGTACTTC. Its protein product is CASSLVRSWGSYEQYF. V gene TRBV7-2 combines with J gene TRBJ2-7; TRBD1 or TRBD2 may be the D gene (5 bases each). From germline, CDR1 is SGHTA and CDR2 FQGNSA. Trimming took off 1 base at V and 1 base at J, with 14 bases between the two ends. The CDR3 is made up of 16 amino acids.

The J gene is TRBJ2-1, the V gene TRBV28; 8 bases line up with TRBD2. Germline CDR1 is MDHEN and CDR2 is SYDVKM. V was pared by 5 bases and J by 0 bases, with 9 bases of the junction left unmatched. This CDR3 contains 17 residues. The CDR3 is CASSPPGLGVSYNEQFF. The CDR3 DNA reads TGTGCCAGCAGTCCACCGGGACTAGGGGTCTCCTACAATGAGCAGTTCTTC.

This rearrangement joins TRBV11-2 to TRBJ2-1; 12 positions agree with TRBD2. The CDR3 length is 20 residues. V was clipped by 0 bases and J by 2 bases; unmatched bases: 11. Germline CDR1 SGHAT, CDR2 FQNNGV. CDR3 region: CASSLEASGRVGLTYNEQFF. CDR3 DNA: TGTGCCAGCAGCTTAGAAGCTAGCGGGAGGGTAGGATTGACCTACAATGAGCAGTTCTTC.

On this clone itself: At one boundary the junction diverges from the germline segment, which might be a read error. The chain couples TRBV5-5 to TRBJ1-3; D is unresolved. This CDR3 region has 13 residues. Germline V gene data show CDR1 as SGHKS and CDR2 as YYEKEE (reference sequence). In nucleotides, the CDR3 is TGTGCCAGCAGCTTGGGGACGGGAACCACCATATATTTT. Protein product: CASSLGTGTTIYF.

This clone was counted ten times or more. The rearrangement uses TRBV15 and TRBJ2-7; D is ambiguous. The germline V gene encodes CDR1 LNHNV and CDR2 YYDKDF (reference sequence). This CDR3 contains 12 residues. V lost 8 bases to trimming and J lost 3 bases, with 11 bases between them. The CDR3 DNA is TGTGCCACCGAGGACGGCAACTACGAGCAGTACTTC. This gives the protein CATEDGNYEQYF.

The rearrangement joins TRBV5-6 to TRBJ1-1, with TRBD1 matching over 8 bases. Germline V gene sequence: CDR1 SGHDT, CDR2 YYEEEE. CDR3 length equals 14 residues. With V trimmed by 5 bases and J by 3 bases, 6 bases remained unmatched. DNA of the CDR3: TGTGCCAGCAGGAATGGACAGGGAGACACTGAAGCTTTCTTT. Protein sequence: CASRNGQGDTEAFF.

This clone showed up many times. The V and J genes are TRBV9 and TRBJ2-1, with a possible D match to TRBD2 (7 bases). The V end was cut by 4 bases, the J end by 8 bases, with 13 bases between. Germline assignment: CDR1 SGDLS and CDR2 YYNGEE. This CDR3 has 13 residues. The CDR3 sequence is CASSMEGGYEQFF. In DNA form, the CDR3 reads TGTGCCAGCAGCATGGAGGGGGGGTATGAGCAGTTCTTC. Using reference TRBV9 and TRBJ2-1 for the parts outside the CDR3, the full variable domain is DSGVTQTPKHLITATGQRVTLRCSPRSGDLSVYWYQQSLDQGLQFLIQYYNGEERAKGNILERFSAQQFPDLHSELNLSSLELGDSALYFCASSMEGGYEQFFGPGTRLTVL.

The gene calls are TRBV5-1 and TRBJ2-7; 9 nucleotides agree with TRBD2. With 0 bases clipped from V and 6 bases from J, the junction kept 4 bases outside the gene matches. The CDR3 loop spans 14 amino acids. Germline V gene sequence: CDR1 SGHRS, CDR2 YFSETQ. Written as DNA, the CDR3 is TGCGCCAGCAGCTTGGAAGGCGGGAGGGTCGAGCAGTACTTC. Translating gives CASSLEGGRVEQYF.

This chain connects TRBV27 to TRBJ2-3, with D possibly matching TRBD1 (5 bases). The germline CDR1 and CDR2 sequences are MNHEY and SMNVEV (reference sequence). The CDR3 runs to 15 residues. Trimming left V 6 bases short and J 2 bases short, with 15 bases between. In DNA form, the CDR3 reads TGTGCCAGCAGCCCCCGAAGGGGATCCACAGATACGCAGTATTTT. This codes for CASSPRRGSTDTQYF.

This rearrangement joins TRBV5-6 to TRBJ2-7; D might be TRBD1 or TRBD2, each matching 5 bases. The V gene's germline CDR1 is SGHDT and CDR2 YYEEEE. The V end lost 4 bases, the J end lost 3 bases, and 11 bases lay between the germline ends. CDR3 length equals 13 residues. CDR3 region: CASSPRDHYEQYF. CDR3 sequence (DNA): TGTGCCAGCAGCCCCCGGGACCACTACGAGCAGTACTTC.

This sequence joins TRBV7-8 and TRBJ2-7; 7 bases fit TRBD2. V lost 7 bases, J lost 6 bases, and 15 bases stayed unmatched. CDR1 is SGHVS and CDR2 is FQNEAQ in the germline V gene. The CDR3 loop spans 15 amino acids. As DNA, the CDR3 is TGTGCCAGCACCAGGAGGAGGCGGGAGACGGTCGAGCAGTACTTC. The encoded protein is CASTRRRRETVEQYF.

This chain connects TRBV11-2 to TRBJ1-1; D gene ambiguous. Germline lookup yields CDR1 SGHAT and CDR2 FQNNGV. The CDR3 covers 16 residues. Trimming cost V 1 base and J 1 base, with 13 bases left between them. CDR3 sequence reads: CASSLVRVLGNTEAFF. The CDR3 region has the DNA TGTGCCAGCAGCTTAGTTCGGGTACTTGGGAACACTGAAGCTTTCTTT.

The sample holds a few counts of this clone. The rearrangement links TRBV5-1 to TRBJ1-1; 7 nucleotides line up with TRBD1. Germline V gene lookup returns CDR1 SGHRS and CDR2 YFSETQ. J was trimmed by 6 bases and V by 1 base; bases with no gene match: 6. This CDR3 has 14 residues. CDR3 coding DNA: TGCGCCAGCAGCTTGTGGACAGGTAGCTCTGAAGCTTTCTTT. As protein: CASSLWTGSSEAFF. The complete variable domain, with remaining parts taken from reference TRBV5-1 and TRBJ1-1, reads KAGVTQTPRYLIKTRGQQVTLSCSPISGHRSVSWYQQTPGQGLQFLFEYFSETQRNKGNFPGRFSGRQFSNSRSEMNVSTLELGDSALYLCASSLWTGSSEAFFGQGTRLTVV.

This chain uses TRBV6-5 with TRBJ2-7; 7 bases match TRBD2. The length of the CDR3 is 15 residues. Trimming at V came to 2 bases and at J to 2 bases, leaving 6 bases not matched to a gene. The germline CDR1 and CDR2 sequences are MNHEY and SVGAGI. The CDR3 nucleotides read TGTGCCAGCAGTTACCCCCTAGCGGATACCTACGAGCAGTACTTC. Its translation: CASSYPLADTYEQYF.

The chain joins TRBV20-1 to TRBJ2-1, with a weak D call TRBD1 (5 bases). Germline CDR1 is DFQATT and CDR2 is SNEGSKA (reference sequence). This CDR3 contains 11 residues. V shed 0 bases and J shed 10 bases, with 7 bases lying between them. The CDR3 coding sequence is TGCAGTGCTAGAGATCGACAGGAGCAGTTCTTC. It encodes CSARDRQEQFF.

The chain combines TRBV13 with TRBJ2-2; 7 bases match TRBD2. Germline trimming cut 2 bases from V and 6 bases from J; bases unmatched to any gene: 12. CDR3 size: 17 residues. Germline V CDR1 and CDR2: PRHDT, FYEKMQ (reference sequence). The CDR3 protein is CASSLNPSREYAGELFF. The CDR3 DNA follows: TGTGCCAGCAGCTTAAACCCGTCGCGGGAGTACGCCGGGGAGCTGTTTTTT. Based on the CDR3 plus reference TRBV13 and TRBJ2-2, the full variable domain is AAGVIQSPRHLIKEKRETATLKCYPIPRHDTVYWYQQGPGQDPQFLISFYEKMQSDKGSIPDRFSAQQFSDYHSELNMSSLELGDSALYFCASSLNPSREYAGELFFGEGSRLTVL.

This clone has a handful of counts. V is TRBV5-6 and J is TRBJ1-1; unclear D gene. CDR1 and CDR2 (germline): SGHDT, YYEEEE. V shed 1 base and J shed 1 base, with 14 bases lying between them. This CDR3 is 16 amino acids long. CDR3 bases: TGTGCCAGCAGCTTGACCCCTGATAACTGGAACACTGAAGCTTTCTTT. This gives the protein CASSLTPDNWNTEAFF. The variable domain in full, completed from reference TRBV5-6 and TRBJ1-1, reads DAGVTQSPTHLIKTRGQQVTLRCSPKSGHDTVSWYQQALGQGPQFIFQYYEEEERQRGNFPDRFSGHQFPNYSSELNVNALLLGDSALYLCASSLTPDNWNTEAFFGQGTRLTVV.